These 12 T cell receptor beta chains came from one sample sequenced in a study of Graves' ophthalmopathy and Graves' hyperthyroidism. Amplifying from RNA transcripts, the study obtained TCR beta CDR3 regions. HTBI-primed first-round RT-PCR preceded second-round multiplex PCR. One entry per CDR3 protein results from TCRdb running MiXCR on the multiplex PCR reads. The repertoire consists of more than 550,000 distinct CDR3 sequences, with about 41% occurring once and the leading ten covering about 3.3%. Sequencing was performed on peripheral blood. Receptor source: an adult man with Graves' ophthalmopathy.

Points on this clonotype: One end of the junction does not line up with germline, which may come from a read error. CDR3 protein: CASSQEPRTGGNYEQYF. The DNA for the CDR3 is TGCGCCAGCAGCCAAGAACCCCGAACTGGCGGGAACTACGAGCAGTACTTC. V is TRBV7-9 and J is TRBJ2-7; a weak D match, TRBD2 (6 bases). Germline CDR1 SEHNR, CDR2 FQNEAQ (reference sequence). The CDR3 runs 17 residues.

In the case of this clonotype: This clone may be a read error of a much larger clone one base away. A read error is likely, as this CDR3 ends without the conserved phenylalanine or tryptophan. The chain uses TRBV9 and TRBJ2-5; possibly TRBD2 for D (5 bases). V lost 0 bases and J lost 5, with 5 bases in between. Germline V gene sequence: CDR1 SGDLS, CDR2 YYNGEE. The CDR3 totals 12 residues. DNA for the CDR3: TGTGCCAGCAGCGTAGCGGGGGAGACCCAGTACCTC. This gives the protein CASSVAGETQYL.

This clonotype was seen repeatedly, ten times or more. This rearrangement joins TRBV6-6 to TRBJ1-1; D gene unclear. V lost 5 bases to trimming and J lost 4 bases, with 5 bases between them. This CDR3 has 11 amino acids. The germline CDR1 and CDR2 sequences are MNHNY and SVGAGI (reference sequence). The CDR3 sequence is CASSRPTEAFF. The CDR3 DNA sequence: TGTGCCAGCAGTCGCCCCACTGAAGCTTTCTTT.

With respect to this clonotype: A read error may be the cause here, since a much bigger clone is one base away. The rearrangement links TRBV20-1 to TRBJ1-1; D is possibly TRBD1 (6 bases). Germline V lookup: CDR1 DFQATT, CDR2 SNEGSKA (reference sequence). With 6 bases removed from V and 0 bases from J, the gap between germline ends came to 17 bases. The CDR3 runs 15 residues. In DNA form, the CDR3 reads TGCAGTGCGGCCGGGACACCTGGGCTGAACACTGAAGCTTTCTTT. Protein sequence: CSAAGTPGLNTEAFF.

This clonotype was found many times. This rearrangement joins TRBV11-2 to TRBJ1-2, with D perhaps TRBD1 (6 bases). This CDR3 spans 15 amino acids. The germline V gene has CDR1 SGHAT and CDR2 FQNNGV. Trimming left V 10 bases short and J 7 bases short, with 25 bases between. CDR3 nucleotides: TGTGCCACGACGGGGCTCGTCGGGGGGCGCCGTGGCTACACCTTC. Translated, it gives CATTGLVGGRRGYTF.

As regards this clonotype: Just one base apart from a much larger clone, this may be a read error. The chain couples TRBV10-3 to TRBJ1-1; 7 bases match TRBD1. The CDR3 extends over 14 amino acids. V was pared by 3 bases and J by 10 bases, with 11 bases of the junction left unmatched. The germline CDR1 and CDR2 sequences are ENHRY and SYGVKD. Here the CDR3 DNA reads TGTGCCATCAGTGAAGGGGACAGACACACGAGAGCTTTCTTT. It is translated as CAISEGDRHTRAFF.

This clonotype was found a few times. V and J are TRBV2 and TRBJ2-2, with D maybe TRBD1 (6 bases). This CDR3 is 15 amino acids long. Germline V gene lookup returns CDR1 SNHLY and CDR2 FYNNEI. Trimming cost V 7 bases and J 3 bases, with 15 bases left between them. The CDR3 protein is CASIWNRDYTGELFF. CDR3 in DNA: TGTGCCAGCATATGGAACAGGGATTACACCGGGGAGCTGTTTTTT.

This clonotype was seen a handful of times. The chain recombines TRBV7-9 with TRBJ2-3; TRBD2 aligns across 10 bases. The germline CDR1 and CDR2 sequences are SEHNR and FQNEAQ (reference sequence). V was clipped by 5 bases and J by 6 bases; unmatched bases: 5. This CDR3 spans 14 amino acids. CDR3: CASSTGTSADTQYF. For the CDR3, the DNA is TGTGCCAGCAGCACCGGGACTAGCGCCGATACGCAGTATTTT.

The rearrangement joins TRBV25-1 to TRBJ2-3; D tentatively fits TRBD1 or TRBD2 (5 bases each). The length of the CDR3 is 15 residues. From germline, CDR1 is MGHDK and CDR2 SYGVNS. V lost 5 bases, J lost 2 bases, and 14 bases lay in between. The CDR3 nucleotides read TGTGCCAGCAGTAGCCTGGGACGGTCCACAGATACGCAGTATTTT. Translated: CASSSLGRSTDTQYF.

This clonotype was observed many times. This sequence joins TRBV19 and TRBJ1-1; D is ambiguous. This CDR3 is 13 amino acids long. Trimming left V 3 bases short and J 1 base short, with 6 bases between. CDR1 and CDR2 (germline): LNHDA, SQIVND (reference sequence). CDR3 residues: CASSIQSNTEAFF. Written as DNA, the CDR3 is TGTGCCAGTAGTATCCAGTCGAACACTGAAGCTTTCTTT.

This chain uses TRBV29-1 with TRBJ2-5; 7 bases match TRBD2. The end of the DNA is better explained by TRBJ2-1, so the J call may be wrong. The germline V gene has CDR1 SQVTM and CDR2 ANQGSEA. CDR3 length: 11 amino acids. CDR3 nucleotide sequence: TGCAGCGTTGCCCGGGAGGATGAGCAGTTCTTC. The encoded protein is CSVAREDEQFF.

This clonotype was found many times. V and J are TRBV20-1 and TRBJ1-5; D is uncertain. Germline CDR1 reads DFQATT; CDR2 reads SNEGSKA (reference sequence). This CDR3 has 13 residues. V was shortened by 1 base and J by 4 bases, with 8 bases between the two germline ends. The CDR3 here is CSARVGENQPQHF. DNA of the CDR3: TGCAGTGCTAGAGTAGGAGAGAATCAGCCCCAGCATTTT.